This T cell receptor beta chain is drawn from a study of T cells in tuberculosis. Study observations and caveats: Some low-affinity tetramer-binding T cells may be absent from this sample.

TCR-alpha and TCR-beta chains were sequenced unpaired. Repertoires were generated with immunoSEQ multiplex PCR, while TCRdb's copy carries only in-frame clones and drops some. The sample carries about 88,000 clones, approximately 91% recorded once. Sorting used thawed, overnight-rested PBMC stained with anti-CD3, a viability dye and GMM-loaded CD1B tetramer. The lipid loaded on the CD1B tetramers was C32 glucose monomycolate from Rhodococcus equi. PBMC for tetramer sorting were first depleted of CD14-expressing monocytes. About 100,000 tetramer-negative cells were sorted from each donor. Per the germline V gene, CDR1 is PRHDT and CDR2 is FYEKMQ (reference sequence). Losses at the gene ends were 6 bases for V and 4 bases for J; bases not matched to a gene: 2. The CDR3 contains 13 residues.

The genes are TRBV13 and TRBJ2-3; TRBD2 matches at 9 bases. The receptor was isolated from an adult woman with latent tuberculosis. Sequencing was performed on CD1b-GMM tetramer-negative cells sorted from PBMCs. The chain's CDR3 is CASSRGGADTQYF. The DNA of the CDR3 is TGTGCCAGCAGTCGCGGGGGGGCAGATACGCAGTATTTT.